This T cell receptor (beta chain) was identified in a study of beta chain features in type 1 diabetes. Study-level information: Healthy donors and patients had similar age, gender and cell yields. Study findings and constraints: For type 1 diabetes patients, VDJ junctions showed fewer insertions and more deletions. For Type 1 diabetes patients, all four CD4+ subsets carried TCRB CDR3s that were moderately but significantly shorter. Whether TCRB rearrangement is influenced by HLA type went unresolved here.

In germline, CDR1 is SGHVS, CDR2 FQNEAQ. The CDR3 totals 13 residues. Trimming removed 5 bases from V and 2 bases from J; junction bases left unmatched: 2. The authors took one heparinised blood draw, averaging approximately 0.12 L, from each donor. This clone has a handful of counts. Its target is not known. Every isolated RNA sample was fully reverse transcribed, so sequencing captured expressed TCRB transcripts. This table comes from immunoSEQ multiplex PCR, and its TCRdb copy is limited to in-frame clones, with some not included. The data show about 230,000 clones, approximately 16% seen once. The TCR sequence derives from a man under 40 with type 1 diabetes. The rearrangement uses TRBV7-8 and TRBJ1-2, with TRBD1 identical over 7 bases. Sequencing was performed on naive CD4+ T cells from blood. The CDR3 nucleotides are TGTGCCAGCAGCACGGGACAGAACTATGGCTACACCTTC. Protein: CASSTGQNYGYTF.